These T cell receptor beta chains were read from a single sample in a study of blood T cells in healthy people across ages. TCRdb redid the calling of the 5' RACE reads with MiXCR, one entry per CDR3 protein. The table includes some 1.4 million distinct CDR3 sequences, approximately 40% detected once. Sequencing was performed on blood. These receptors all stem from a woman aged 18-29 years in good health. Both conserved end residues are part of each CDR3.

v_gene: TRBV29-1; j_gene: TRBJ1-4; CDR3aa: CSGLGDSTTNEKLFF
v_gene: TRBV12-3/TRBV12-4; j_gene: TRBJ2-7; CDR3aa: CASSFRLETSGGRDYEQYF
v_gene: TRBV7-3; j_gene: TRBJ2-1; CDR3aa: CASSLNFGGYEQFF
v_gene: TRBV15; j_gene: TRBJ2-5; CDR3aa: CATSSSVPRETQYF
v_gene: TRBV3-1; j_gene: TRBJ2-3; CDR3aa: CASSQDWGGPFTDTQYF
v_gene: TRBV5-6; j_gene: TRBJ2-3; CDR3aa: CASRSGSVTQYF
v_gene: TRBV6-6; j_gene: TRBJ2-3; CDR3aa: CASSLIAGEAGDTQYF
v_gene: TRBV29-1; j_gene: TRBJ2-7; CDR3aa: CSVITGGKPGYEQYF
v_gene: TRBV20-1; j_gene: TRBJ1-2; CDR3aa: CSARGTGQGNYGYTF
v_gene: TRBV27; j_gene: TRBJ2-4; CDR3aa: CASTSGERYF
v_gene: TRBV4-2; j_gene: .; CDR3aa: CASSQDLAGAVYNEQYF
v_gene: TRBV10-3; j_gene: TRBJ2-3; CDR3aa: CAISPRELTDTQYF
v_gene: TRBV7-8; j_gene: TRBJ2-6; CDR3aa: CASSISGGAYNGANVLTF
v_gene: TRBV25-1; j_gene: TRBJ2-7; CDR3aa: CASGQGAYEQYF
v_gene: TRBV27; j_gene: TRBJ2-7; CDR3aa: CASRWSGAYEQYF
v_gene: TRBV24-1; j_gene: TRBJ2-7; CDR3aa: CATSVDNSYEQYF
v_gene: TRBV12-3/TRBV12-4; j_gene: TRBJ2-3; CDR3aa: CASSLVGSWADTQYF
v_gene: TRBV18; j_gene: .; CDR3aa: CASSPLPNYEQYF
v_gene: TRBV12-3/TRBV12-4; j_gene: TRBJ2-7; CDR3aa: CASTLGDVETRYF
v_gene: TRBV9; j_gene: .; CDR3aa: CASSVVASGGPIYNEQYF
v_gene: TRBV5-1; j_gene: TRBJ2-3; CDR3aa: CASSLRTSRGTDTQYF
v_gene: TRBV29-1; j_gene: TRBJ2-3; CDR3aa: CSVELAGGNTDTQYF
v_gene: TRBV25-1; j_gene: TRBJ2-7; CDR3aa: CASSESAGPYEQYF
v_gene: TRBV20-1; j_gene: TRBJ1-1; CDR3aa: CSARQLHTEAFF
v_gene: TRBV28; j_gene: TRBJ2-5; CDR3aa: CASITPRAGLETQYF
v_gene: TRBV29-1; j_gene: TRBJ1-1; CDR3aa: CSVVNTGRMNTEAFF
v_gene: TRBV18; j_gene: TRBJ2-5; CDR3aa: CASSATSGSYKETQYF
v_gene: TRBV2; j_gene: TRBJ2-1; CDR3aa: CASSNPGTSGTNEQFF
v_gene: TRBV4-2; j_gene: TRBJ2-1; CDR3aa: CASSQDTGEQFF
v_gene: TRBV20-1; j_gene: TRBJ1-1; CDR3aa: CSARKQGNTEAFF
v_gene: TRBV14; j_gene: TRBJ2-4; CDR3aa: CASSQDGEFGNIQYF
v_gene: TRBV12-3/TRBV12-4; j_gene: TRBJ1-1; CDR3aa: CASSWTGTKAEAFF
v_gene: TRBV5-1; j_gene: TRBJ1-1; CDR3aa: CASRATGGSHMNTEAFF
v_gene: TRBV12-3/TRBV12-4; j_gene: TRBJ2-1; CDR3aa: CASSLAGKGQNEQFF
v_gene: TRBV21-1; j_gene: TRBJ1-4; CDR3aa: CASTGDSATNEKLFF
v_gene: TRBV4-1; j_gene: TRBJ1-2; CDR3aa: CASSQGDRDGYTF
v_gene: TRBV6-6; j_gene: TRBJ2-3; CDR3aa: CASSPPGLTDTQYF
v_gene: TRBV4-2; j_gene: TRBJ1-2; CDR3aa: CASSQGPGSNGYTF
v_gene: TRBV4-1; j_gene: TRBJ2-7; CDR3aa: CASSQNRGLGSYEQYF
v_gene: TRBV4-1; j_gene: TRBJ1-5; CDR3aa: CASSQDRTGGAGQPQHF
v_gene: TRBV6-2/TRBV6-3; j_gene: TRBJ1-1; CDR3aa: CASSYGEAAFF
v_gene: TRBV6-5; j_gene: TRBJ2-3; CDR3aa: CASKQLATDTQYF
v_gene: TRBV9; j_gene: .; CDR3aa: CASSETGGVYEQYF
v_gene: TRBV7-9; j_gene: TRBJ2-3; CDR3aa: CASSLEGYGRTDTQYF
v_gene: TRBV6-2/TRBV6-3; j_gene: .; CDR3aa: CASSYWTSGRGREQYF
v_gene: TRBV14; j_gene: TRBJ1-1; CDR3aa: CASSPGPGQGPPEAFF